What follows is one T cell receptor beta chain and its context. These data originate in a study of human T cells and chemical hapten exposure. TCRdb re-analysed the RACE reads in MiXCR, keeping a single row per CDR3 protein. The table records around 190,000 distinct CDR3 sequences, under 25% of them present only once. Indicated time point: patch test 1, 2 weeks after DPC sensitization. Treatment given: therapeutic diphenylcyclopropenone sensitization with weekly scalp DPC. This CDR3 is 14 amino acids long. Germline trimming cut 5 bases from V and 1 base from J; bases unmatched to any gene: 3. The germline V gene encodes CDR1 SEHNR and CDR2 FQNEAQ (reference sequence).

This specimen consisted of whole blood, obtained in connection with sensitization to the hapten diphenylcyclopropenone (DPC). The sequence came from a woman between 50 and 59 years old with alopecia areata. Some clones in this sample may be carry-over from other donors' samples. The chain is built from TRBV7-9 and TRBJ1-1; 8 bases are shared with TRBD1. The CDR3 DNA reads TGTGCCAGCAGCCGGGACAGGAGGAACACTGAAGCTTTCTTT. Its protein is CASSRDRRNTEAFF.